This TCR beta chain stems from a study of T cells in Graves' hyperthyroidism and ophthalmopathy. With 10 bases clipped from V and 7 bases from J, the junction kept 9 bases outside the gene matches. The CDR3 covers 13 residues. Per germline, CDR1 SEHNR and CDR2 FQNEAQ (reference sequence). The TCR beta CDR3 regions underwent amplification using RNA transcripts as the source. In the first-round RT-PCR of the TCR CDR3, the HTBI primer set was used. Each CDR3 protein is one row after TCRdb ran MiXCR on the multiplex PCR reads. Here the sample spans hundreds of thousands of distinct CDR3 sequences, 35% to 55% being singletons. This clonotype was observed at least ten times.

Sequences were obtained from peripheral blood or thyroid tissue (not recorded which). The rearrangement uses TRBV7-9 and TRBJ1-4, with TRBD1 matching over 7 bases. This TCR came from a woman under 30 with Graves' hyperthyroidism. In DNA form, the CDR3 reads TGTGCCACCCAGGGGGTTGGCGGTGAAAAACTGTTTTTT. This sequence encodes CATQGVGGEKLFF.